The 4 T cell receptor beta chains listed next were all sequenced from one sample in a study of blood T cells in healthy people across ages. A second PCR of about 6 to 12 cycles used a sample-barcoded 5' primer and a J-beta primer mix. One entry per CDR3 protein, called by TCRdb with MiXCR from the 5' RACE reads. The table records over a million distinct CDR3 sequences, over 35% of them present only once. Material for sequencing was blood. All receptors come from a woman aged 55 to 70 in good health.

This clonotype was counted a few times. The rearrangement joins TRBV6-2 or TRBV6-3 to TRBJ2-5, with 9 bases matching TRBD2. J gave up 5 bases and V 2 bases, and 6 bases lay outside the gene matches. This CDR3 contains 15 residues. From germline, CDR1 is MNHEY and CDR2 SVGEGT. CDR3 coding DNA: TGTGCCAGCAGTTACGGACTAGCGTTTACGGAGACCCAGTACTTC. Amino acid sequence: CASSYGLAFTETQYF.

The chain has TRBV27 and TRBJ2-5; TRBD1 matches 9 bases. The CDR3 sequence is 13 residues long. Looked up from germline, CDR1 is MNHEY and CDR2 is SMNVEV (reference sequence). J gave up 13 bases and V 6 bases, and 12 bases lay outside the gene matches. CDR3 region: CASSYGTGRRSYF. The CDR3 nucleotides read TGTGCCAGCAGCTACGGGACAGGGCGTCGCTCGTACTTC.

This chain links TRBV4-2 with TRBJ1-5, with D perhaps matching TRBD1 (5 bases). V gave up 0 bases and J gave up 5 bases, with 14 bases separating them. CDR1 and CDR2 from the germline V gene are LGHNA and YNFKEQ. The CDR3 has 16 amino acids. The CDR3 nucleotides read TGTGCCAGCAGCCAAGATCTGGCAGGGAACGATCAGCCCCAGCATTTT. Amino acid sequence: CASSQDLAGNDQPQHF.

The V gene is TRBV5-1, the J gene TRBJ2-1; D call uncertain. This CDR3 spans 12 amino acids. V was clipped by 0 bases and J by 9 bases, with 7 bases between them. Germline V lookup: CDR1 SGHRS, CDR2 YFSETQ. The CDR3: CASSLDDGEQFF. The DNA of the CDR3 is TGCGCCAGCAGCTTGGACGACGGTGAGCAGTTCTTC. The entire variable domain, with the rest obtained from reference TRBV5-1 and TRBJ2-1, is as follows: KAGVTQTPRYLIKTRGQQVTLSCSPISGHRSVSWYQQTPGQGLQFLFEYFSETQRNKGNFPGRFSGRQFSNSRSEMNVSTLELGDSALYLCASSLDDGEQFFGPGTRLTVL.